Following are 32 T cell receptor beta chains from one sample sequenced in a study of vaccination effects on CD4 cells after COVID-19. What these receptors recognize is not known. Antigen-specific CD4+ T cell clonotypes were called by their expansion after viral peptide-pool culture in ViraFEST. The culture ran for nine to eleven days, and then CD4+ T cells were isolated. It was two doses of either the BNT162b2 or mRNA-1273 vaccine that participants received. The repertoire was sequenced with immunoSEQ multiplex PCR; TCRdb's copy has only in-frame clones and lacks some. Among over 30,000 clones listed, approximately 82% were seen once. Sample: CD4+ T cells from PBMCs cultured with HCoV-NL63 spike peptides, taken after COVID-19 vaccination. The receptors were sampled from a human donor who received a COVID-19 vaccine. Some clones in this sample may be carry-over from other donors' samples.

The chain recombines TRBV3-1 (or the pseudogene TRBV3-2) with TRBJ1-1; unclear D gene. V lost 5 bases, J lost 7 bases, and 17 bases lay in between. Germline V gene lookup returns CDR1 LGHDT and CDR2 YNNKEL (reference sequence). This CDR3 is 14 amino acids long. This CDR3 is CASSSREASSEAFF. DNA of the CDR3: TGTGCCAGCAGCTCGAGGGAGGCTAGTAGTGAAGCTTTCTTT.

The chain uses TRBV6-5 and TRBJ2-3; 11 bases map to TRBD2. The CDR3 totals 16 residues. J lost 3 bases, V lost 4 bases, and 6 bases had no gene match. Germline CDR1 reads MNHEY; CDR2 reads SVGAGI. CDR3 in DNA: TGTGCCAGCAGTTTTACCACTAGCGGGAGAACAGATACGCAGTATTTT. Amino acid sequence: CASSFTTSGRTDTQYF.

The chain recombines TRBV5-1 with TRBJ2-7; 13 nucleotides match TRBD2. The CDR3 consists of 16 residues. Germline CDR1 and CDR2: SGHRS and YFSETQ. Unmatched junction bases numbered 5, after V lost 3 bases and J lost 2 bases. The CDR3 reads CASSSGTSGNTYEQYV. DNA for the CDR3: TGCGCCAGCAGCTCCGGGACTAGCGGGAACACCTACGAGCAGTACGTC.

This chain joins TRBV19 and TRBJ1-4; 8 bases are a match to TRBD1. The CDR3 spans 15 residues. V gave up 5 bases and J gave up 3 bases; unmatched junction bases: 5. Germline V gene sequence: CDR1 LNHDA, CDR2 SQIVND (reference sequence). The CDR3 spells CASSAGQGANEKLFF. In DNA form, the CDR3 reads TGTGCCAGTAGTGCAGGACAGGGAGCTAATGAAAAACTGTTTTTT. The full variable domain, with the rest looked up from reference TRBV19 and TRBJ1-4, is DGGITQSPKYLFRKEGQNVTLSCEQNLNHDAMYWYRQDPGQGLRLIYYSQIVNDFQKGDIAEGYSVSREKKESFPLTVTSAQKNPTAFYLCASSAGQGANEKLFFGSGTQLSVL.

CDR3 residues: CASSRRLGSETQYF. CDR3 DNA sequence: TGTGCCAGCAGCCGCCGGCTTGGGTCAGAGACCCAGTACTTC. The rearrangement links TRBV3-1 (or the pseudogene TRBV3-2) to TRBJ2-5; D not certain. V was shortened by 4 bases and J by 4 bases, with 13 bases between the two germline ends. Looked up from germline, CDR1 is LGHDT and CDR2 is YNNKEL (reference sequence). The CDR3 spans 14 residues.

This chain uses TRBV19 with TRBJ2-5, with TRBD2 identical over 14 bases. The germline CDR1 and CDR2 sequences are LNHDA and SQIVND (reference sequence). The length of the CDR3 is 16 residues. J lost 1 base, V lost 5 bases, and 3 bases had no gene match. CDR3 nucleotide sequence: TGTGCCAGTAGTTGGGGGACTAGCGGGAGCCAAGAGACCCAGTACTTC. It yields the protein CASSWGTSGSQETQYF. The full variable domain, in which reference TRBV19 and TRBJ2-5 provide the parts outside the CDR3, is DGGITQSPKYLFRKEGQNVTLSCEQNLNHDAMYWYRQDPGQGLRLIYYSQIVNDFQKGDIAEGYSVSREKKESFPLTVTSAQKNPTAFYLCASSWGTSGSQETQYFGPGTRLLVL.

CDR3 loop: CASSEPSAVGYTF. Written as DNA, the CDR3 is TGTGCCAGCAGTGAACCGTCCGCGGTTGGCTACACCTTC. The J gene is TRBJ1-2, the V gene TRBV6-1; D gene uncertain. The CDR3 runs 13 residues. In germline, CDR1 is MNHNS, CDR2 SASEGT. The V and J ends lost 2 bases and 7 bases respectively, with 11 bases between them.

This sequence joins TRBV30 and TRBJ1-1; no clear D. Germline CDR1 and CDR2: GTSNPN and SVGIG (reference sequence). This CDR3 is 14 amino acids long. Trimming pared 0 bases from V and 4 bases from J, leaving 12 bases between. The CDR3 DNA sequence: TGTGCCTGGAGTGTGATCGGCCTGGGCACTGAAGCTTTCTTT. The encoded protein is CAWSVIGLGTEAFF.

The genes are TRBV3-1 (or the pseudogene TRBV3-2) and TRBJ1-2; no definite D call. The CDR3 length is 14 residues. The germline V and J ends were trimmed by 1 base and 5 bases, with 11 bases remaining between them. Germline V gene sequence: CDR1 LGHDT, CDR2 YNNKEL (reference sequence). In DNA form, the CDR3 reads TGTGCCAGCAGCCAAGTAACGACTCTATATGGCTACACCTTC. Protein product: CASSQVTTLYGYTF.

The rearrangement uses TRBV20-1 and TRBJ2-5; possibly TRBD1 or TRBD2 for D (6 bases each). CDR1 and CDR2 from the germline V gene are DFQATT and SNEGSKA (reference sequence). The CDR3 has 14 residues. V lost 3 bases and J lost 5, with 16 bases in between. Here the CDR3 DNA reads TGCAGTGCTAGTTTACCAGGGGCGGGGGAGACCCAGTACTTC. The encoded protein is CSASLPGAGETQYF.

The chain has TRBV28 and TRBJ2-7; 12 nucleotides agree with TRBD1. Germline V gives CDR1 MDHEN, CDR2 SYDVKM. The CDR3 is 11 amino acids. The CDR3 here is CASSGTGGGFV. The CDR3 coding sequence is TGTGCCAGCAGTGGGACAGGGGGCGGGTTCGTC.

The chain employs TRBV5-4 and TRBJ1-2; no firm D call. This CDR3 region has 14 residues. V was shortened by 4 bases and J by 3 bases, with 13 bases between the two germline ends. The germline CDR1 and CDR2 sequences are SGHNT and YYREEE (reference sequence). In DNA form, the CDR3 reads TGTGCCAGCAGCCCAACTATCTCGGACTATGGCTACACCTTC. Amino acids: CASSPTISDYGYTF.

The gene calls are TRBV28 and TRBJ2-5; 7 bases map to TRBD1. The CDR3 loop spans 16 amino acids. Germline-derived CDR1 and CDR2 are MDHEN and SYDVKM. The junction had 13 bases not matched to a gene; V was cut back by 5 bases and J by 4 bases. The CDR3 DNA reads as TGTGCCAGCAGTCCTTCCGGGTCAAGGGGGCTAGAGACCCAGTACTTC. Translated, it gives CASSPSGSRGLETQYF.

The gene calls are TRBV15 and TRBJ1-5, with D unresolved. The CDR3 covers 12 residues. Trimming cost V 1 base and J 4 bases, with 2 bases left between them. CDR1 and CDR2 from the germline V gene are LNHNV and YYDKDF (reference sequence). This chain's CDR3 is CATSRGNQPQHF. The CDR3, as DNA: TGTGCCACCAGCAGAGGTAATCAGCCCCAGCATTTT.

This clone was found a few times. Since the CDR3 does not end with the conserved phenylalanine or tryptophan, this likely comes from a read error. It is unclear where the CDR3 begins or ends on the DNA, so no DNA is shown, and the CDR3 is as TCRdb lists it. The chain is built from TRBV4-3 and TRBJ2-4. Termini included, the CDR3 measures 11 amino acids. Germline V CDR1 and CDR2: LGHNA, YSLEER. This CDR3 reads CASSQGAQCAR.

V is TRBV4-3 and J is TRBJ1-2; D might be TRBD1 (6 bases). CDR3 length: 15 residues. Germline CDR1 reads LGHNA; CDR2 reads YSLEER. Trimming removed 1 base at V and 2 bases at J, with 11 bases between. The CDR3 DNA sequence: TGCGCCAGCAGCCAAGTCCAACAGGGCAACTATGGCTACACCTTC. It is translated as CASSQVQQGNYGYTF.

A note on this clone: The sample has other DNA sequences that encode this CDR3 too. The CDR3: CASIRGETEAFF. CDR3 nucleotide sequence: TGTGCCAGCATCAGGGGGGAGACTGAAGCTTTCTTT. V is TRBV19 and J is TRBJ1-1, with 7 bases aligning to TRBD1. V lost 9 bases and J lost 5; bases outside the gene matches: 6. The germline gives CDR1 LNHDA, CDR2 SQIVND (reference sequence). The CDR3 loop spans 12 amino acids.

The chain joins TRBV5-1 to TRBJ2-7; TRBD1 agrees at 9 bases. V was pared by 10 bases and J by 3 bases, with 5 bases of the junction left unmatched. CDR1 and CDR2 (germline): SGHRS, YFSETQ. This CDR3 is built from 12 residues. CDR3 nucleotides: TGCGCCGTTTGGACAGGGGTCTACGAGCAGTACGTC. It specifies CAVWTGVYEQYV.

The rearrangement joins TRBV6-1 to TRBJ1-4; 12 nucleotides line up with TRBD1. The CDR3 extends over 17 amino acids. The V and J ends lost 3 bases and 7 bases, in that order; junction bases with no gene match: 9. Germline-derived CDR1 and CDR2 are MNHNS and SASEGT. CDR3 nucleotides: TGTGCCAGCAGTGACAGGGACAGGGGGCGAGTTGGTGAAAAACTGTTTTTT. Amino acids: CASSDRDRGRVGEKLFF.

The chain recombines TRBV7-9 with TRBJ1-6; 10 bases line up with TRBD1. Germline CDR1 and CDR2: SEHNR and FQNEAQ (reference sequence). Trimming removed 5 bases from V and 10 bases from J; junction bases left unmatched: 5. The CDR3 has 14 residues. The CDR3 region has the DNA TGTGCCAGCAGCCTAAGGGACAGGGGCTCACCCCTCCACTTT. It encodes CASSLRDRGSPLHF.

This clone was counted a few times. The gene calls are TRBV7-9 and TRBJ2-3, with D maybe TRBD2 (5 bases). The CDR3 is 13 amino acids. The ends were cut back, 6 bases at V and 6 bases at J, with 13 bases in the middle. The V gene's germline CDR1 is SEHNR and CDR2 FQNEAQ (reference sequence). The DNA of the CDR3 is TGTGCCAGCAGGTTGGAGGTAGTGGATACGCAGTATTTT. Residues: CASRLEVVDTQYF.

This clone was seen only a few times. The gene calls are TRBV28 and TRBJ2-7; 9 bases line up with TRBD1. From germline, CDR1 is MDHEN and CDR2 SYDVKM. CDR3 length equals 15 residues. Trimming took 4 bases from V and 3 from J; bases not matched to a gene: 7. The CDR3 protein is CASSSPGQGDYEQYV. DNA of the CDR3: TGTGCCAGCAGTTCCCCGGGACAGGGAGACTACGAGCAGTACGTC.

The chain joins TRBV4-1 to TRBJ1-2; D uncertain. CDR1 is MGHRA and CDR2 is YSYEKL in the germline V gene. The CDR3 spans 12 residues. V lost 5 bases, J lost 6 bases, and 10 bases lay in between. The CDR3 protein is CASSGSRDGYTF. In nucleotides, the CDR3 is TGCGCCAGCAGCGGGTCCCGGGATGGCTACACCTTC.

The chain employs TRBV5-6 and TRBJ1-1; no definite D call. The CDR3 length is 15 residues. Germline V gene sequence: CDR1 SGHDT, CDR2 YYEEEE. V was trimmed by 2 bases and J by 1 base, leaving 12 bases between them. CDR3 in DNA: TGTGCCAGCAGCTTTGTCTTTCCAGGGAACACTGAAGCTTTCTTT. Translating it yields CASSFVFPGNTEAFF.

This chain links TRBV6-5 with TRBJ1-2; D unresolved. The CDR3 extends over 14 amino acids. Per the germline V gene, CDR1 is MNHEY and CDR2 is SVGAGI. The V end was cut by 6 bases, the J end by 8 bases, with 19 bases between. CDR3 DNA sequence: TGTGCCAGCAGGCCGGGAACTTTTATGGGAGGCTACACCTTC. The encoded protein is CASRPGTFMGGYTF.

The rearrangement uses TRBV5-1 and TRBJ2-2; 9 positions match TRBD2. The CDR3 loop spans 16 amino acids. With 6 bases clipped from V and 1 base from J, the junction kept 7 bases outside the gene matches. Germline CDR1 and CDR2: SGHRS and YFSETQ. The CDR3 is CASTLAGSGNTGELFF. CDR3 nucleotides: TGCGCCAGCACCCTAGCGGGGAGCGGGAACACCGGGGAGCTGTTTTTT.

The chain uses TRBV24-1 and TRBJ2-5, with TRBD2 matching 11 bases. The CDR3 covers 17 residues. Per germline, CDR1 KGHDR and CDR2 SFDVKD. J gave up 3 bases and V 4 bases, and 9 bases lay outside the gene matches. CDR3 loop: CATSDWSLAGAKETQYF. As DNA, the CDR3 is TGTGCCACCAGTGACTGGTCACTAGCGGGGGCTAAAGAGACCCAGTACTTC.

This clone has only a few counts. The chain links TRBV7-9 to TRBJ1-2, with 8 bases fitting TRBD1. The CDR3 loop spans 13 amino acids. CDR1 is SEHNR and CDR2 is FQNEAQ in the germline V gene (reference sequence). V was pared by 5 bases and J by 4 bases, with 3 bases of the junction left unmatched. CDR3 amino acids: CASSPGGGYGYTF. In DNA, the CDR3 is TGTGCCAGCAGCCCAGGGGGCGGCTATGGCTACACCTTC.

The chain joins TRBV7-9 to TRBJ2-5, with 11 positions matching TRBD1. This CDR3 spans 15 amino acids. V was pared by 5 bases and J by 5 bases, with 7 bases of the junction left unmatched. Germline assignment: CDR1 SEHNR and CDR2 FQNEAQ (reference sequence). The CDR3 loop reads CASSLGTGGSETQYF. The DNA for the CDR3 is TGTGCCAGCAGCCTCGGGACAGGGGGATCGGAGACCCAGTACTTC.

For the CDR3, the DNA is TGTGCCAGCAGCTCGTGGGGCGGTGGCTACACCTTC. Translating gives CASSSWGGGYTF. The chain links TRBV7-2 to TRBJ1-2, with D tentatively TRBD1 (5 bases). Deletions cut 4 bases from V and 7 bases from J, with 10 bases between. The length of the CDR3 is 12 residues. Germline values: CDR1 SGHTA, CDR2 FQGNSA. Drawing the rest from reference TRBV7-2 and TRBJ1-2, the complete variable domain is GAGVSQSPSNKVTEKGKDVELRCDPISGHTALYWYRQSLGQGLEFLIYFQGNSAPDKSGLPSDRFSAERTGGSVSTLTIQRTQQEDSAVYLCASSSWGGGYTFGSGTRLTVV.

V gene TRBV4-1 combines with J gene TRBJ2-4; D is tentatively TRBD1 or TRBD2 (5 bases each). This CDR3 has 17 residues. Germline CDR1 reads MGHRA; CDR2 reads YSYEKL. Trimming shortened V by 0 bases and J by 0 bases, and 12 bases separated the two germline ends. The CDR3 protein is CASSQDRGALAKNIQYF. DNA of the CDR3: TGCGCCAGCAGCCAAGATAGGGGAGCATTAGCCAAAAACATTCAGTACTTC.

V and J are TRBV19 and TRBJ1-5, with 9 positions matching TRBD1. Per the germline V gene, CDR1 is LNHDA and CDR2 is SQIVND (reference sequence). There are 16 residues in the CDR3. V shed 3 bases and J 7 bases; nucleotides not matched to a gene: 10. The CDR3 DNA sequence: TGTGCCAGTAGTATTTGGCCGGGACAGGGATGGCAGCCCCAGCATTTT. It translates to CASSIWPGQGWQPQHF.